These 5 T cell receptor beta chains were all obtained from the same sample, sequenced in a study of T cells in women clearing cervical HPV infection. The assay was immunoSEQ multiplex PCR, and TCRdb's table has in-frame clones only and misses some. Its table lists around 16,000 clones. Input material: blood buffy coat. The source of these receptors is a woman between 18 and 70 years old with a cervical HPV16 infection that either progressed to CIN3+ or cleared (not recorded which).

About this clone: The read finishes 3 residues shy of the CDR3 end, and the germline J gene is used to complete it. The chain uses TRBV7-2 and TRBJ2-3, with 8 bases matching TRBD1. The CDR3 runs to 15 residues. Germline V lookup: CDR1 SGHTA, CDR2 FQGNSA. The CDR3 bases that were read are TGTGCCAGCAGCCGTCAGACAGGGGCCCAAGAGACG. It encodes CASSRQTGAQET. The entire CDR3 protein is CASSRQTGAQETQYF.

Regarding this clone: The CDR3 end is not reached by the read, which stops 3 residues before it; the germline J gene fills it in. V is TRBV7-6 and J is TRBJ2-2; 9 bases are shared with TRBD1. There are 18 residues in the CDR3. CDR1 is SGHVS, CDR2 FNYEAQ, per germline. V trimming: 4 bases; J trimming: 4 bases; junction bases outside the gene matches: 13. The sequenced CDR3 bases are TGTGCCAGCAGCTCATACCGCGACAGGGGGGATGGCACCGGGGAG. It encodes CASSSYRDRGDGTGE. The full-length CDR3 reads as CASSSYRDRGDGTGELFF.

As to this clone: The read halts 3 residues ahead of the CDR3 end, with the missing end drawn from the germline J gene. The V call is TRBV15, the J call TRBJ2-2; 7 nucleotides match TRBD2. CDR1 is LNHNV, CDR2 YYDKDF, per germline (reference sequence). V was pared by 8 bases and J by 8 bases, with 11 bases of the junction left unmatched. CDR3 length: 14 amino acids. Partial CDR3 DNA: TGTGCCACCCAGGCGGGAGCCTCACGGGGGGAG. This translates into CATQAGASRGE. Given in full, the CDR3 is CATQAGASRGELFF.

As for this clone: Coverage ceases 3 residues before the CDR3 finishes, and the germline J gene fills in the end. The genes are TRBV7-6 and TRBJ1-4; TRBD1 agrees at 7 bases. This CDR3 is built from 15 residues. Germline CDR1 and CDR2: SGHVS and FNYEAQ. The CDR3 bases that were read are TGTGCCAGCAGGGAAACAGGGGAAATCGATTCACCA. Its protein is CASRETGEIDSP. The entire CDR3 sequence reads CASRETGEIDSPLFF. Combining the CDR3 with reference TRBV7-6 and TRBJ1-4 gives the whole variable domain GAGVSQSPRYKVTKRGQDVALRCDPISGHVSLYWYRQALGQGPEFLTYFNYEAQQDKSGLPNDRFSAERPEGSISTLTIQRTEQRDSAMYRCASRETGEIDSPLFFGSGTQLSVL.

Remarks on this clone: The read stops 3 residues short of the end of the CDR3; the missing end is completed from the germline J gene. The V call is TRBV7-8, the J call TRBJ1-4, with D tentatively TRBD1 (5 bases). The CDR3 extends over 13 amino acids. Trimming took off 8 bases at V and 3 bases at J, with 10 bases between the two ends. Germline V gene sequence: CDR1 SGHVS, CDR2 FQNEAQ. The CDR3 DNA, read in part, is TGTGCCAGCCAGCAGGGTTCTAATGAAAAA. Its translation: CASQQGSNEK. The CDR3 in full is CASQQGSNEKLFF. Complete variable domain (other parts from reference TRBV7-8 and TRBJ1-4): GAGVSQSPRYKVAKRGQDVALRCDPISGHVSLFWYQQALGQGPEFLTYFQNEAQLDKSGLPSDRFFAERPEGSVSTLKIQRTQQEDSAVYLCASQQGSNEKLFFGSGTQLSVL.